One and the same sample provided the 29 T cell receptor beta chains below, sequenced in a study of blood T cells in healthy people across ages. With a J-beta primer mix and a sample-barcoded 5' primer, a second PCR ran roughly 6 to 11 cycles. TCRdb analysed the 5' RACE reads with MiXCR anew, one entry per CDR3 protein. The data hold under 2,000,000 distinct CDR3 sequences, with roughly 50% observed a single time. Source material: blood. Every receptor here comes from a woman in her thirties or forties in good health.

This clonotype was found a few times. This chain joins TRBV4-3 and TRBJ2-4; a weak D match, TRBD1 (7 bases). V lost 3 bases and J 0 bases, leaving 12 bases between the germline ends. The CDR3 covers 16 residues. Germline values: CDR1 LGHNA, CDR2 YSLEER. The CDR3 spells CASSQGGQLAKNIQYF. CDR3 nucleotides: TGCGCCAGCAGCCAGGGGGGACAGTTAGCCAAAAACATTCAGTACTTC.

This clonotype has only one observation. The chain couples TRBV15 to TRBJ2-7; D is ambiguous. The germline V gene encodes CDR1 LNHNV and CDR2 YYDKDF (reference sequence). CDR3 length: 17 amino acids. Trimming pared 0 bases from V and 2 bases from J, leaving 17 bases between. Here the CDR3 reads CATSRDSSLTAAYEQYF. CDR3 DNA: TGTGCCACCAGCAGAGATTCCTCTTTGACGGCCGCCTACGAGCAGTACTTC.

The chain employs TRBV29-1 and TRBJ1-1; TRBD1 might be the D (5 bases). Between the trimmed V and J ends, which lost 1 base and 5 bases, there was a span of 20 bases. CDR3 length: 16 amino acids. CDR1 and CDR2 (germline): SQVTM, ANQGSEA. The CDR3 bases are TGCAGCGTTGAAGGCGGGGGAAATTGGGCCGCAACTGAAGCTTTCTTT. This translates into CSVEGGGNWAATEAFF.

This clonotype occurred many times. This chain connects TRBV12-3 or TRBV12-4 to TRBJ1-2, with 10 bases fitting TRBD1. V dropped 5 bases and J dropped 5; count of bases not matched to a gene: 5. The CDR3 has 14 residues. In nucleotides, the CDR3 is TGTGCCAGCAGTAGACAGGGGGCTTATTATGGCTACACCTTC. Its translation is CASSRQGAYYGYTF.

The gene calls are TRBV3-1 and TRBJ2-7, with D hard to call. The J call is in doubt because the DNA end fits TRBJ2-5 better. CDR1 LGHDT and CDR2 YNNKEL come from the germline V gene (reference sequence). The CDR3 runs 16 residues. The CDR3 DNA sequence: TGTGCCAGCAGCCCGTCGGTAAGCCGGACGAGAGAGACCCAGTACTTC. As protein: CASSPSVSRTRETQYF.

This clonotype was seen more than once but under ten times. The chain links TRBV6-1 to TRBJ2-3; D unresolved. The V gene's germline CDR1 is MNHNS and CDR2 SASEGT. The CDR3 is 10 amino acids. V lost 10 bases and J 7 bases, leaving 9 bases between the germline ends. This CDR3 is CATAGNTQYF. CDR3 sequence (DNA): TGTGCCACGGCTGGGAATACGCAGTATTTT.

The V and J genes are TRBV7-9 and TRBJ1-6; D is perhaps TRBD1 (5 bases). Per germline, CDR1 SEHNR and CDR2 FQNEAQ (reference sequence). CDR3 length: 15 residues. The V end was cut by 1 base, the J end by 6 bases, with 10 bases between. The CDR3: CASSLGGRGNSPLHF. The CDR3 bases are TGTGCCAGCAGCTTAGGGGGGAGAGGTAATTCACCCCTCCACTTT.

The genes are TRBV27 and TRBJ1-6; D is unclear. V was trimmed by 3 bases and J by 8 bases, leaving 14 bases between them. In germline, CDR1 is MNHEY, CDR2 SMNVEV (reference sequence). This CDR3 contains 15 residues. CDR3 residues: CASSFGREGDSPLHF. The CDR3 nucleotides are TGTGCCAGCAGTTTTGGGAGGGAGGGAGATTCACCCCTCCACTTT.

The chain links TRBV6-1 to TRBJ1-1; perhaps TRBD1 as D (5 bases). CDR1 and CDR2 (germline): MNHNS, SASEGT. V lost 3 bases and J 4 bases, leaving 9 bases between the germline ends. The CDR3 has 13 residues. DNA of the CDR3: TGTGCCAGCAGTGATGGGGGTAGCACTGAAGCTTTCTTT. This translates into CASSDGGSTEAFF.

The rearrangement joins TRBV7-8 to TRBJ2-1; D gene unclear. This CDR3 has 12 amino acids. Between the trimmed V and J ends, which lost 5 bases and 10 bases, there was a span of 12 bases. Looked up from germline, CDR1 is SGHVS and CDR2 is FQNEAQ. The CDR3 protein is CASSVRCGEQFF. The DNA of the CDR3 is TGTGCCAGCAGCGTAAGGTGTGGCGAGCAGTTCTTC.

CDR3 amino acids: CASSLETLTGVENIQYF. CDR3 coding DNA: TGTGCCAGCAGTCTCGAAACATTGACAGGGGTCGAGAACATTCAGTACTTC. This sequence joins TRBV6-5 and TRBJ2-4, with TRBD1 identical over 8 bases. CDR3 size: 17 residues. Germline CDR1 is MNHEY and CDR2 is SVGAGI. V lost 5 bases to trimming and J lost 7 bases; unmatched junction nucleotides: 16.

The chain has TRBV28 and TRBJ2-5; D perhaps matches TRBD1 (6 bases). Trimming removed 7 bases from V and 2 bases from J, with 11 bases in between. CDR1 and CDR2 from the germline V gene are MDHEN and SYDVKM. This CDR3 has 13 residues. CDR3 sequence (DNA): TGTGCCAGCACCCTAGGGGGTCAAGAGACCCAGTACTTC. This gives the protein CASTLGGQETQYF.

The chain links TRBV27 to TRBJ2-1, with D unclear. CDR3 length: 13 residues. The germline V gene has CDR1 MNHEY and CDR2 SMNVEV (reference sequence). V lost 6 bases and J lost 10, with 16 bases in between. CDR3: CASRGPGVGEQFF. DNA of the CDR3: TGTGCCAGCAGAGGTCCTGGTGTCGGGGAGCAGTTCTTC.

CDR3 DNA sequence: TGTGCCAGCAGCGTAATTAGTAGCGGGGGAACCGGGGAGCTGTTTTTT. Translating gives CASSVISSGGTGELFF. The V call is TRBV9, the J call TRBJ2-2, with 9 bases fitting TRBD2. After removal of 1 base from V and 5 bases from J, the junction contained 6 bases not matched to a gene. The CDR3 extends over 16 amino acids. CDR1 is SGDLS and CDR2 is YYNGEE in the germline V gene.

This clonotype has a single count. The rearrangement uses TRBV6-5 and TRBJ2-3; D may be TRBD1 (5 bases). The CDR3 covers 16 residues. Deletions cut 6 bases from V and 4 bases from J, with 20 bases between. Germline-derived CDR1 and CDR2 are MNHEY and SVGAGI. This CDR3 reads CASSLGAVGRSDTQYF. The DNA for the CDR3 is TGTGCCAGCAGCCTAGGGGCTGTAGGCCGGTCAGATACGCAGTATTTT.

The chain carries TRBV20-1 and TRBJ1-6; D remains unclear. V was trimmed by 3 bases and J by 2 bases, leaving 8 bases between them. From germline, CDR1 is DFQATT and CDR2 SNEGSKA (reference sequence). The CDR3 contains 14 residues. CDR3 DNA sequence: TGCAGTGCTAGGGCAAGGGCCTATAATTCACCCCTCCACTTT. It codes for CSARARAYNSPLHF.

This chain links TRBV7-9 with TRBJ1-1; D is unresolved. Trimming removed 1 base at V and 0 bases at J, with 9 bases between. Germline V CDR1 and CDR2: SEHNR, FQNEAQ (reference sequence). The CDR3 spans 15 residues. The CDR3 region is CASSLGVGMNTEAFF. The DNA of the CDR3 is TGTGCCAGCAGCTTAGGTGTAGGGATGAACACTGAAGCTTTCTTT.

This chain connects TRBV7-9 to TRBJ2-3, with D uncertain. Germline loops: CDR1 SEHNR, CDR2 FQNEAQ (reference sequence). This CDR3 contains 14 residues. V was pared by 4 bases and J by 2 bases, with 10 bases between. In DNA form, the CDR3 reads TGTGCCAGCAGCTCAGATGGGGACACAGATACGCAGTATTTT. It is translated as CASSSDGDTDTQYF.

The V and J genes are TRBV13 and TRBJ1-1; D unclear. Trimming removed 6 bases from V and 3 bases from J, with 8 bases in between. The germline V gene encodes CDR1 PRHDT and CDR2 FYEKMQ (reference sequence). This CDR3 has 12 residues. CDR3: CASSATDTEAFF. DNA of the CDR3: TGTGCCAGCAGTGCCACCGACACTGAAGCTTTCTTT.

The chain couples TRBV20-1 to TRBJ2-3; TRBD2 aligns across 8 bases. The germline V gene has CDR1 DFQATT and CDR2 SNEGSKA (reference sequence). With 2 bases clipped from V and 5 bases from J, the junction kept 6 bases outside the gene matches. CDR3 length equals 14 residues. CDR3 in amino acids: CSARFRSGEDTQYF. The CDR3 DNA sequence: TGCAGTGCTAGATTTCGTAGCGGGGAAGATACGCAGTATTTT.

This rearrangement joins TRBV29-1 to TRBJ2-7; 7 bases map to TRBD2. This CDR3 is built from 13 residues. V shed 6 bases, J shed 6 bases, and the junction held 11 bases outside the gene matches. CDR1 is SQVTM and CDR2 is ANQGSEA in the germline V gene. The CDR3, as DNA: TGCAGCGTGTACCGGGAGGTGTCTAGCGAGCAGTACTTC. This codes for CSVYREVSSEQYF.

This rearrangement joins TRBV7-2 to TRBJ2-1, with TRBD2 matching 11 bases. Per germline, CDR1 SGHTA and CDR2 FQGNSA. V dropped 1 base and J dropped 0; count of bases not matched to a gene: 5. This CDR3 comprises 18 residues. The CDR3 DNA reads TGTGCCAGCAGCTTAGGGACTAGCGGGCTCGGCTCCTACAATGAGCAGTTCTTC. This translates into CASSLGTSGLGSYNEQFF.

The count of this clonotype is one. V is TRBV29-1 and J is TRBJ2-7; D is perhaps TRBD2 (6 bases). The CDR3 spans 14 residues. Germline assignment: CDR1 SQVTM and CDR2 ANQGSEA. V lost 6 bases to trimming and J lost 0 bases, with 15 bases between them. CDR3 in DNA: TGCAGCGTATGGGACTCCGGAAGCTCCTACGAGCAGTACTTC. Translated, it gives CSVWDSGSSYEQYF.

This chain connects TRBV18 to TRBJ2-7; 7 nucleotides line up with TRBD1. CDR1 and CDR2 (germline): KGHSH, LQKENI. V shed 4 bases, J shed 3 bases, and the junction held 6 bases outside the gene matches. CDR3 length: 14 residues. DNA for the CDR3: TGTGCCAGCTCACTTCGACAGGGTGACTACGAGCAGTACTTC. This gives the protein CASSLRQGDYEQYF. The whole variable domain, filled in from reference TRBV18 and TRBJ2-7, reads NAGVMQNPRHLVRRRGQEARLRCSPMKGHSHVYWYRQLPEEGLKFMVYLQKENIIDESGMPKERFSAEFPKEGPSILRIQQVVRGDSAAYFCASSLRQGDYEQYFGPGTRLTVT.

The chain combines TRBV19 with TRBJ2-6, with 9 nucleotides matching TRBD2. Looked up from germline, CDR1 is LNHDA and CDR2 is SQIVND (reference sequence). The trim removed 4 bases at V and 4 bases at J, leaving 8 bases unmatched. The CDR3 contains 17 residues. CDR3: CASSRVAGAYGANVLTF. The CDR3 DNA is TGTGCCAGTAGTAGGGTAGCGGGGGCCTACGGGGCCAACGTCCTGACTTTC.

A few counts support this clonotype. The gene calls are TRBV9 and TRBJ2-3, with 9 bases aligning to TRBD2. Germline trimming cut 0 bases from V and 1 base from J; bases unmatched to any gene: 3. CDR3 size: 16 residues. Germline CDR1 reads SGDLS; CDR2 reads YYNGEE. In nucleotides, the CDR3 is TGTGCCAGCAGCGTAGAGTTAGCGGGGGGCACAGATACGCAGTATTTT. Translating gives CASSVELAGGTDTQYF.

The chain recombines TRBV27 with TRBJ1-4; D is possibly TRBD1 (5 bases). Germline CDR1 MNHEY, CDR2 SMNVEV (reference sequence). Trimming removed 2 bases at V and 7 bases at J, with 11 bases between. This CDR3 contains 14 residues. The chain's CDR3 is CASSLQGRGEKLFF. The CDR3 nucleotides are TGTGCCAGCAGTTTACAGGGAAGGGGTGAAAAACTGTTTTTT.

This clonotype was seen more than once but under ten times. The chain carries TRBV2 and TRBJ2-5; D tentatively reads TRBD1 or TRBD2 (6 bases each). The ends were cut back, 7 bases at V and 2 bases at J, with 14 bases in the middle. This CDR3 region has 14 residues. Germline CDR1 and CDR2: SNHLY and FYNNEI. DNA for the CDR3: TGTGCCAGCACCCGGGGGCTGGTACAAGAGACCCAGTACTTC. This gives the protein CASTRGLVQETQYF.

This clonotype was found many times. The chain carries TRBV15 and TRBJ2-5, with D perhaps matching TRBD1 (6 bases). Germline CDR1 is LNHNV and CDR2 is YYDKDF (reference sequence). Trimming left V 5 bases short and J 1 base short, with 14 bases between. The CDR3 runs 15 residues. The CDR3 protein is CATSGRVDSQETQYF. The CDR3 DNA reads TGTGCCACCAGCGGGAGAGTGGACAGCCAAGAGACCCAGTACTTC.